This T cell receptor (beta chain) originates from a study of blood T cell repertoires in COVID-19. Looking at the study overall: There were acute and convalescent COVID-19 samples, and they came from the United States, Italy and Spain.

Clones were sequenced by immunoSEQ multiplex PCR, and TCRdb holds only the in-frame ones, with some missing. The table records approximately 100,000 clones, roughly 91% of them present only once. Trimming pared 3 bases from V and 3 bases from J, leaving 5 bases between. Germline V CDR1 and CDR2: SGHTS, YDEGEE. The CDR3 is 12 amino acids. The rearrangement joins TRBV5-8 to TRBJ2-3; D gene ambiguous. Material for sequencing was peripheral blood. This receptor was identified in a human donor with acute or convalescent COVID-19. The donor label of this sample is uncertain. This CDR3 is CASSSRTDTQYF. CDR3 nucleotides: TGTGCCAGCAGCTCGCGAACAGATACGCAGTATTTT.